A single sample is the source of the 2 T cell receptor beta chains below, sequenced in a study of beta chain features in type 1 diabetes. The whole isolated RNA underwent reverse transcription, so sequencing captured expressed TCRB transcripts. The repertoire was sequenced with immunoSEQ multiplex PCR; TCRdb's copy has only in-frame clones and lacks some. The data contain 450,000 to 550,000 clones, 30% of them singletons. What was sequenced was naive CD4+ T cells from blood. Receptors were obtained from a man younger than 35 in good health.

This clone was detected a few times. The V gene is TRBV4-2, the J gene TRBJ2-7, with 10 bases matching TRBD2. V was clipped by 1 base and J by 6 bases; unmatched bases: 6. The CDR3 has 15 residues. Germline CDR1 and CDR2: LGHNA and YNFKEQ. This chain's CDR3 is CASSQVTSGLSEQYF. For the CDR3, the DNA is TGTGCCAGCAGCCAAGTGACTAGCGGGCTCTCCGAGCAGTACTTC.

V is TRBV6-5 and J is TRBJ2-7, with 7 bases fitting TRBD1. This CDR3 spans 14 amino acids. With 5 bases clipped from V and 9 bases from J, the junction kept 13 bases outside the gene matches. Germline V CDR1 and CDR2: MNHEY, SVGAGI. CDR3 sequence (DNA): TGTGCCAGCAGTCCATCCGGGACAGCTATTGTGCAGTACTTC. It translates to CASSPSGTAIVQYF.